The T cell receptor (beta chain) under discussion was sequenced for a study of CD8 T cells in ankylosing spondylitis. TCRdb independently ran MiXCR on the 5' RACE reads; one entry per CDR3 protein. The data show a few hundred thousand distinct CDR3 sequences, around 8% seen once. This clonotype was observed a few times. Its antigen is currently unknown. The study's findings and limits: There was reportedly significant enrichment of clones that were disease-linked in matched ankylosing spondylitis synovial fluid. What seemed typical of ankylosing spondylitis blood was a TCR beta motif built from about eight highly homologous variants.

Looked up from germline, CDR1 is LNHDA and CDR2 is SQIVND (reference sequence). V lost 5 bases, J lost 15 bases, and 14 bases lay in between. CDR3 size: 12 residues. The chain carries TRBV19 and TRBJ2-6; D possibly corresponds to TRBD2 (7 bases). The sample consisted of blood, either unsorted or a sorted T cell fraction (not recorded which). This clonotype was obtained from a male donor with ankylosing spondylitis. The CDR3 sequence: CASSPEAGALTF. CDR3 nucleotide sequence: TGTGCCAGTAGTCCTGAGGCGGGGGCCCTGACTTTC.